This T cell receptor (beta chain) was recorded in a study of T cell repertoires in aging, cancer and after chemotherapy. Amplification of TCR beta used genomic DNA extracted from peripheral blood. A mixed TRB-A/B primer pool amplified rearranged TRB by multiplex touch-down PCR. One entry per CDR3 protein results from TCRdb running MiXCR on the multiplex PCR reads. Of several thousand distinct CDR3 sequences listed, approximately 33% are singletons. In regard to this clonotype: Its antigen is not identified.

Study findings and constraints: The repertoire data cannot show anything about immunological memory following chemotherapy.

The V end lost 6 bases, the J end lost 4 bases, and 15 bases lay between the germline ends. The CDR3 extends over 15 amino acids. CDR1 MNHNS and CDR2 SASEGT come from the germline V gene. The chain joins TRBV6-1 to TRBJ1-4; tentative D call: TRBD1 (5 bases). The clonotype originates from a human donor in good health. The donor label of this sample is uncertain. Material: blood. CDR3 region: CASSPAGGGNEKLFF. CDR3 in DNA: TGTGCCAGCAGCCCGGCGGGGGGGGGTAATGAAAAACTGTTTTTT.